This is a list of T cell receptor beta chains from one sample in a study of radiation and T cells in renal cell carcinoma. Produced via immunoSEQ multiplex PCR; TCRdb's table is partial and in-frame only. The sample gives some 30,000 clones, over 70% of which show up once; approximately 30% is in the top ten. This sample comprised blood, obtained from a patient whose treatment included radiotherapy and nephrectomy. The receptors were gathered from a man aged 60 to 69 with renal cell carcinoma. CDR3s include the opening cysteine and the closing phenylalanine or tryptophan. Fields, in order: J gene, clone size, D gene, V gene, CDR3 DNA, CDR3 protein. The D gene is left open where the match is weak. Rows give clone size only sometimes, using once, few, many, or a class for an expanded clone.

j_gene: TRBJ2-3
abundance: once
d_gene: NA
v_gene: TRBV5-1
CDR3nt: TGCGCCAGCAGCTCGGGATACACAGATACGCAGTATTTT
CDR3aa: CASSSGYTDTQYF

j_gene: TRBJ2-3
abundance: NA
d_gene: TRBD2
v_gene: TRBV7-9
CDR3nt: TGTGCCAGCAGCCCCCACTTACTAGCGGGACCAGATACGCAGTATTTT
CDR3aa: CASSPHLLAGPDTQYF

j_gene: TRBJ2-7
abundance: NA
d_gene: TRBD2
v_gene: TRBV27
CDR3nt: TGTGCCAGCAGTTTATCTGGGCGGGAGCGTGGGGAGCAGTACTTC
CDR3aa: CASSLSGRERGEQYF

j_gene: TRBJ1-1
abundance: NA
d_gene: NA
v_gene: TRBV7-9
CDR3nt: TGTGCCAGCAGCTTAGACTCCAACGGGGCTTTCTTT
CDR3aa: CASSLDSNGAFF

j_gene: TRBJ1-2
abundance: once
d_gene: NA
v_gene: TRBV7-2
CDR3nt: TGTGCCAGCAGCTTAGACGCGGAATATGGCTACACCTTC
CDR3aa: CASSLDAEYGYTF

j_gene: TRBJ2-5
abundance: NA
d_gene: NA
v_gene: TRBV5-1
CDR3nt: TGCGCCAGCGGTCTATCCGAAGAGACCCAGTACTTC
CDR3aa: CASGLSEETQYF

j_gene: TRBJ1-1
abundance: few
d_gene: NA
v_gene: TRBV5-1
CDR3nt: TGCGCCAGCAGCCCGCAAGGCGGAAACACTGAAGCTTTCTTT
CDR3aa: CASSPQGGNTEAFF

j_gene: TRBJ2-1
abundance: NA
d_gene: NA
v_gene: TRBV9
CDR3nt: TGTGCCAGCAGCCAGGGGGGTCAAATAGGCGATGAGCAGTTCTTC
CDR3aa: CASSQGGQIGDEQFF

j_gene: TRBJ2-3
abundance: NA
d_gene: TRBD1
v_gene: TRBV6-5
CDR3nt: TGTGCCAGCAGTTACAACAGGGGTACAGATACGCAGTATTTT
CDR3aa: CASSYNRGTDTQYF

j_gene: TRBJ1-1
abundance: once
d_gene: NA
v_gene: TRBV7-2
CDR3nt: TGTGCCAGCAGCTTAAAACTTTCAGTGGGGGGCACTGAAGCTTTCTTT
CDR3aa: CASSLKLSVGGTEAFF

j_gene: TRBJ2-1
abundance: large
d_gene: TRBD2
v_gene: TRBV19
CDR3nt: TGTGCCAGTAATCTAGCGGGAGGGCTGGCTGAGCAGTTCTTC
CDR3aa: CASNLAGGLAEQFF

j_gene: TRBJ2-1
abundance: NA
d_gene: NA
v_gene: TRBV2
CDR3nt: TGTGCCAGCAGTGACACTACCAATGAGCAGTTCTTC
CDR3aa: CASSDTTNEQFF

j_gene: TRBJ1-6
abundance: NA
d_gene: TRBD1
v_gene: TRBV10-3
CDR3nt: TGTGCCATCAGTGACGGACAGGGGGCGAGGTCACCCCTCCACTTT
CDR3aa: CAISDGQGARSPLHF

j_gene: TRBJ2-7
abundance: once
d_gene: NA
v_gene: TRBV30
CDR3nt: TGTGCCTGGAGTGCCGTCTCCGAGCAGTACTTC
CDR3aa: CAWSAVSEQYF

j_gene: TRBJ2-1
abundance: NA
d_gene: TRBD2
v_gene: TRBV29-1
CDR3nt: TGCAGCGTCGCCGGGACCGGAGGGACTAGCGGCTACAATGAGCAGTTCTTC
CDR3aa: CSVAGTGGTSGYNEQFF

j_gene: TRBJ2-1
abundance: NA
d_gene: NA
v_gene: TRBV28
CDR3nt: TGTGCCAGCATCCAAGGAGGGGGGGGACGGCCCAGTATCTTC
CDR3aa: CASIQGGGGRPSIF

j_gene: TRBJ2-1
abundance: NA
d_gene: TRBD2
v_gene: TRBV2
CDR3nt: TGTGCCAGCAGTGCGGGGCACCTTAGCGGGATGTCGCGTAATGAGCAGTTCTTC
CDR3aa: CASSAGHLSGMSRNEQFF

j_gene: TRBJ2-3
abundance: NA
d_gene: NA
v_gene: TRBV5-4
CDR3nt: TGTGCCAGCAGCTTGTTCGGGGCCGGTGTCGATACGCAGTATTTT
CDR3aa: CASSLFGAGVDTQYF

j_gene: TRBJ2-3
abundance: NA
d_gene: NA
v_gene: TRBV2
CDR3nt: TGTGCCAGCAGTGAGGGGTTCCCAGATACGCAGTATTTT
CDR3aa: CASSEGFPDTQYF

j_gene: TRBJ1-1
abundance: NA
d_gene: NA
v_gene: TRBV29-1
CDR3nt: TGCAGCGTTGACAGCGCAACTGAAGCTTTCTTT
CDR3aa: CSVDSATEAFF

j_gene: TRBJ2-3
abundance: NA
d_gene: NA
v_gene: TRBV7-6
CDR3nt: TGTGCCAGCAGCGAGGGTCGGGCAGATACGCAGTATTTT
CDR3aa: CASSEGRADTQYF

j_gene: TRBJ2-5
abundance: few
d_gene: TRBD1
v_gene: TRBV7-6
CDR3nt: TGTGCCAGCAGGCAGGGGGCCGGGGAGACCCAGTACTTC
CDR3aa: CASRQGAGETQYF

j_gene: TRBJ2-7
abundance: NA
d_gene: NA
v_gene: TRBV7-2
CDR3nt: TGTGCCAGCAGCCCTACCCTTCGTTCCTACGAGCAGTACTTC
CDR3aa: CASSPTLRSYEQYF

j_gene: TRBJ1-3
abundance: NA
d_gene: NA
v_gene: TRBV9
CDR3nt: TGTGCCAGCAGCGTAGGAGGGGGGGACCCGAACACCATATATTTT
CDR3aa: CASSVGGGDPNTIYF

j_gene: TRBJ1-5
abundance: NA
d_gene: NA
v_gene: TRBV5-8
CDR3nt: TGTGCCAGCAGCCGGTGGGACGGCAATCAGCCCCAGCATTTT
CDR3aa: CASSRWDGNQPQHF

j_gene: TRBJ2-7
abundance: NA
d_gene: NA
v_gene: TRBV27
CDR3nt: TGTGCCAGCAGTCTCCTTGCGGGGCTCAGCTCCGGTTACGAGCAGTACTTC
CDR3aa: CASSLLAGLSSGYEQYF

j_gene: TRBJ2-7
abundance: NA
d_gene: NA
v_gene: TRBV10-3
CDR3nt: TGTGCCATCAGTGCCGCTGGGGCCTACGAGCAGTACTTC
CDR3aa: CAISAAGAYEQYF

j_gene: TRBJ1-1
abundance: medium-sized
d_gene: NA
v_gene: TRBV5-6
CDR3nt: TGTGCCAGCAGCGTGGCGGGGGCTAACACTGAAGCTTTCTTT
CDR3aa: CASSVAGANTEAFF

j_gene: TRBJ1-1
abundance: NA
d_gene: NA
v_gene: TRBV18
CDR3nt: TGTGCCAGCTCACCTCTGGCGAACACTGAAGCTTTCTTT
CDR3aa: CASSPLANTEAFF

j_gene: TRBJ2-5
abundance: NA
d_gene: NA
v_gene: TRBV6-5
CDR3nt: TGTGCCAGCAGTTACTACGGCGGAGGGGAGACCCAGTACTTC
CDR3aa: CASSYYGGGETQYF

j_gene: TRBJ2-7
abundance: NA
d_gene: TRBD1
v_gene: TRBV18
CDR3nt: TGTGCCAGCTCACCACTAGGCCAGGGGGTCTCCTACGAGCAGTACTTC
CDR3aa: CASSPLGQGVSYEQYF

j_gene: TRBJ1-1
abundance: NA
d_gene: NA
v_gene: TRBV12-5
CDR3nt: TGTGCTAGTGGTTTGTTTCCGGGTATGAGTACTGAAGCTTTCTTT
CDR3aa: CASGLFPGMSTEAFF

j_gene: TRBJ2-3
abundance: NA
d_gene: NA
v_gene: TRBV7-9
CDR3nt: TGTGCCAGCAGCTTAGCGGGGGGCACAGATACGCAGTATTTT
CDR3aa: CASSLAGGTDTQYF

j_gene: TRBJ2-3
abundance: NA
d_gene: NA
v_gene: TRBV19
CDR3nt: TGTGCCAGTAGTATAGTCTCCGGGGGAAACACAGATACGCAGTATTTT
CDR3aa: CASSIVSGGNTDTQYF

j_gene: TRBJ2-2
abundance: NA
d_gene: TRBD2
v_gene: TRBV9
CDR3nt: TGTGCCAGCAGCGTTACCGGGACTAGCGGGAGGGGGGAGCTGTTTTTT
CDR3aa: CASSVTGTSGRGELFF

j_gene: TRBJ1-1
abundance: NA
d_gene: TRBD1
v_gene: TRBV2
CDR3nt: TGTGCCAGCCGGGACAGACTTGAAGCTTTCTTT
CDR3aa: CASRDRLEAFF

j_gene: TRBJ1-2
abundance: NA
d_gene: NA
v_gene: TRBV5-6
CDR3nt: TGTGCCAGCAGCTTGGGGCAGGGCTTTGTCGGCTACACCTTC
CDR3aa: CASSLGQGFVGYTF

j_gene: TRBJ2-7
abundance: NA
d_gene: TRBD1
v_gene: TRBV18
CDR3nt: TGTGCCAGCTCACCATCTTTGGGACAGGGCGGTGGGGAGCAGTACTTC
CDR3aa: CASSPSLGQGGGEQYF

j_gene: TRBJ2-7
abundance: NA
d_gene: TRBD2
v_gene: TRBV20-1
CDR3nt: TGCAGTGCTGGACTAGGCTACGAGCAGTACTTC
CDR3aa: CSAGLGYEQYF

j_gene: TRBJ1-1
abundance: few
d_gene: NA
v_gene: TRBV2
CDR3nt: TGTGCTGGAGCGCCGACAGTGAACACTGAAGCTTTCTTT
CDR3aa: CAGAPTVNTEAFF

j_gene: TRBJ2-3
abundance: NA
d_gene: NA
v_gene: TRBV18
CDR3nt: TGTGCCAGCTCCCCTTGGGATACGCAGTATTTT
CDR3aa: CASSPWDTQYF

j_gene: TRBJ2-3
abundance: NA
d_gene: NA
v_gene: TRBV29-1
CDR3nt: TGCAGCGGTGGGGGGTCAGGCACAGATACGCAGTATTTT
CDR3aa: CSGGGSGTDTQYF

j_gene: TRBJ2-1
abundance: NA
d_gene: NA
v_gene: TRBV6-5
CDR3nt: TGTGCCAGCAGTTCCGGGGGAAGCTCCTACAATGAGCAGTTCTTC
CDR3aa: CASSSGGSSYNEQFF

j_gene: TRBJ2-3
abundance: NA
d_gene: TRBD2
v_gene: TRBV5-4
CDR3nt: TGTGCCAGCAGCCCGGGACTAGCGGGAGGATTGATCACAGATACGCAGTATTTT
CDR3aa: CASSPGLAGGLITDTQYF

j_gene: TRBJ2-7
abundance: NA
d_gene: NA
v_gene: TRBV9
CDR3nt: TGTGCCAGCACCCAGGGGATGGACAGCTACGAGCAGTACTTC
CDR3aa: CASTQGMDSYEQYF